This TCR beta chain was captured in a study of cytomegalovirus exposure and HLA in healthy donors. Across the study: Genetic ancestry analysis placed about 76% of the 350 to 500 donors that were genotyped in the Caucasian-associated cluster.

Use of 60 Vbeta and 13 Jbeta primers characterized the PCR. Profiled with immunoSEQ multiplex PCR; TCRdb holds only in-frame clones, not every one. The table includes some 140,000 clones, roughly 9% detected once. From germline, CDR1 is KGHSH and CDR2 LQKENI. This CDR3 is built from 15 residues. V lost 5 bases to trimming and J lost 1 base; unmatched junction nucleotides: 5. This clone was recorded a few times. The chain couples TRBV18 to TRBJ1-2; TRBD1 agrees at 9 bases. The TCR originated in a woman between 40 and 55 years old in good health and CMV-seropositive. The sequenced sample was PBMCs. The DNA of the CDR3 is TGTGCCAGCTCATCGACAGGGGGGGATAACTATGGCTACACCTTC. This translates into CASSSTGGDNYGYTF.